What follows are 13 T cell receptor beta chains derived from one specimen sequenced in a study of blood T cell repertoires in COVID-19. This table comes from immunoSEQ multiplex PCR, and its TCRdb copy is limited to in-frame clones, with some not included. The table shows about 130,000 clones, with 79% occurring only once. The material sequenced was peripheral blood. The source of these receptors is a man between 35 and 55 years old with active or convalescent COVID-19.

The chain carries TRBV19 and TRBJ1-5, with D possibly matching TRBD1 (5 bases). This CDR3 is built from 17 residues. Trimming took off 7 bases at V and 3 bases at J, with 22 bases between the two ends. Germline V gene sequence: CDR1 LNHDA, CDR2 SQIVND (reference sequence). The CDR3 nucleotides are TGTGCCAGTACCCCATTGGGATCGGGGGAGGTCAATCAGCCCCAGCATTTT. This codes for CASTPLGSGEVNQPQHF. The complete variable domain, with remaining parts taken from reference TRBV19 and TRBJ1-5, reads DGGITQSPKYLFRKEGQNVTLSCEQNLNHDAMYWYRQDPGQGLRLIYYSQIVNDFQKGDIAEGYSVSREKKESFPLTVTSAQKNPTAFYLCASTPLGSGEVNQPQHFGDGTRLSIL.

This chain joins TRBV5-4 and TRBJ2-1; 12 nucleotides agree with TRBD2. V was pared by 1 base and J by 3 bases, with 14 bases of the junction left unmatched. There are 20 residues in the CDR3. CDR1 and CDR2 (germline): SGHNT, YYREEE (reference sequence). CDR3 DNA: TGTGCCAGCAGCTTGCGACAGGGGGCTAGCGGGAGGGCCGGCTACAATGAGCAGTTCTTC. It specifies CASSLRQGASGRAGYNEQFF.

The gene calls are TRBV19 and TRBJ1-6; 12 nucleotides line up with TRBD1. Per the germline V gene, CDR1 is LNHDA and CDR2 is SQIVND (reference sequence). After removal of 5 bases from V and 7 bases from J, the junction contained 3 bases not matched to a gene. The CDR3 extends over 15 amino acids. The CDR3 DNA reads TGTGCCAGTAGTTTCGGGACAGGGGGCAATTCACCCCTCCACTTT. This gives the protein CASSFGTGGNSPLHF. Based on the CDR3 plus reference TRBV19 and TRBJ1-6, the full variable domain is DGGITQSPKYLFRKEGQNVTLSCEQNLNHDAMYWYRQDPGQGLRLIYYSQIVNDFQKGDIAEGYSVSREKKESFPLTVTSAQKNPTAFYLCASSFGTGGNSPLHFGNGTRLTVT.

The CDR3 DNA is TGTGCCAGTAGGCCGGGACTAGGGTCCTACAATGAGCAGTTCTTC. Amino acids: CASRPGLGSYNEQFF. The chain has TRBV19 and TRBJ2-1, with TRBD2 identical over 8 bases. In germline, CDR1 is LNHDA, CDR2 SQIVND (reference sequence). CDR3 length: 15 residues. Germline trimming cut 6 bases from V and 1 base from J; bases unmatched to any gene: 5.

The CDR3 coding sequence is TGTGCCATCAGAGGGACAGCACAAGAGACCCAGTACTTC. It translates to CAIRGTAQETQYF. V is TRBV10-3 and J is TRBJ2-5; 7 positions match TRBD1. V lost 6 bases and J lost 2; bases outside the gene matches: 3. This CDR3 region has 13 residues. Germline loops: CDR1 ENHRY, CDR2 SYGVKD.

The chain combines TRBV11-2 with TRBJ1-1, with D possibly being TRBD1 (6 bases). Germline values: CDR1 SGHAT, CDR2 FQNNGV. The V end was cut by 3 bases, the J end by 5 bases, with 13 bases between. This CDR3 has 14 residues. The CDR3 sequence: CASSLTGGGTEAFF. The DNA for the CDR3 is TGTGCCAGCAGCTTGACAGGTGGGGGAACTGAAGCTTTCTTT.

This chain joins TRBV24-1 and TRBJ2-5; maybe TRBD1 (6 bases). The germline V gene has CDR1 KGHDR and CDR2 SFDVKD. V was trimmed by 4 bases and J by 2 bases, leaving 10 bases between them. There are 14 residues in the CDR3. CDR3 sequence reads: CATSDPTGQETQYF. Here the CDR3 DNA reads TGTGCCACCAGTGACCCGACAGGACAAGAGACCCAGTACTTC.

DNA for the CDR3: TGTGCCACCAGTGAGTACCAGCAGGGGAACACCGGGGAGCTGTTTTTT. Translated: CATSEYQQGNTGELFF. The rearrangement uses TRBV24-1 and TRBJ2-2; D possibly corresponds to TRBD1 (5 bases). Trimming pared 4 bases from V and 1 base from J, leaving 12 bases between. Per germline, CDR1 KGHDR and CDR2 SFDVKD. The CDR3 spans 16 residues.

This clone was observed many times. V gene TRBV13 combines with J gene TRBJ1-3; maybe TRBD1 (6 bases). The V end was cut by 1 base, the J end by 2 bases, with 12 bases between. This CDR3 is 16 amino acids long. Germline CDR1 PRHDT, CDR2 FYEKMQ (reference sequence). This CDR3 is CASSLEGRGPGNTIYF. DNA for the CDR3: TGTGCCAGCAGCTTAGAAGGCAGGGGCCCTGGAAACACCATATATTTT.

In nucleotides, the CDR3 is TGTGCCAGCAGTTTCTCCTGGGGACAATCCTACGAGCAGTACTTC. Protein product: CASSFSWGQSYEQYF. This chain joins TRBV28 and TRBJ2-7; maybe TRBD1 (6 bases). Trimming removed 3 bases from V and 1 base from J, with 13 bases in between. CDR1 and CDR2 from the germline V gene are MDHEN and SYDVKM. The CDR3 contains 15 residues.

V and J are TRBV10-1 and TRBJ1-1; tentative D call: TRBD1 (5 bases). Germline CDR1 WNHNN, CDR2 SYGVQD (reference sequence). The CDR3 has 14 residues. Trimming took 11 bases from V and 3 from J, leaving 19 bases between them. DNA of the CDR3: TGCGCCTGCAAGGAGGGGCCCTTCGACACTGAAGCTTTCTTT. It specifies CACKEGPFDTEAFF.

The CDR3 region is CASSPPTQEKLFF. The CDR3 bases are TGCGCCAGCAGCCCGCCCACCCAGGAAAAACTGTTTTTT. The V gene is TRBV5-1, the J gene TRBJ1-4; no definite D call. The V end lost 4 bases, the J end lost 8 bases, and 12 bases lay between the germline ends. This CDR3 region has 13 residues. CDR1 is SGHRS and CDR2 is YFSETQ in the germline V gene.

This chain links TRBV28 with TRBJ2-1; TRBD1 aligns across 9 bases. The trim removed 5 bases at V and 5 bases at J, leaving 7 bases unmatched. The CDR3 consists of 15 residues. CDR1 MDHEN and CDR2 SYDVKM come from the germline V gene. CDR3 sequence (DNA): TGTGCCAGCAGTGGGAACAGGGGGCGCGACAATGAGCAGTTCTTC. It yields the protein CASSGNRGRDNEQFF.